The rows below give T cell receptor beta chains drawn from one sample of a study of blood T cell repertoires in COVID-19. The data were produced by immunoSEQ multiplex PCR, yet TCRdb's version contains in-frame clones alone and is incomplete. Of some 130,000 clones in the sample, 90% were seen once. The sequenced sample consisted of peripheral blood. Source of these receptors: a man in his sixties with COVID-19, enrolled during active disease. CDR3s include the opening cysteine and the closing phenylalanine or tryptophan. D genes are given only for firm matches. Size values are once, few and many counts, or a class for expanded clones, and some rows have none.

V gene	J gene	D gene	clone size	CDR3 protein	CDR3 DNA
TRBV6-6	TRBJ1-1	TRBD1	NA	CASSADRGYTEAFF	TGTGCCAGCAGTGCCGACAGGGGCTACACTGAAGCTTTCTTT
TRBV7-8	TRBJ1-2	NA	NA	CASSLTTSYGYTF	TGTGCCAGCAGCTTAACCACTAGCTATGGCTACACCTTC
TRBV3-1/TRBV3-2	TRBJ2-1	TRBD2	NA	CASSQWGASGRALDEQFF	TGTGCCAGCAGCCAATGGGGGGCTAGCGGGAGGGCCTTGGATGAGCAGTTCTTC
TRBV11-2	TRBJ2-1	TRBD2	NA	CASSWRLAGGQDNEQFF	TGTGCCAGCAGCTGGCGACTAGCGGGAGGGCAAGACAATGAGCAGTTCTTC
TRBV28	TRBJ2-7	NA	NA	CASSNYEQYF	TGTGCCAGCAGCAACTACGAGCAGTACTTC
TRBV11-3	TRBJ2-7	NA	NA	CASSSYGTGTSYGQYF	TGTGCCAGCAGCTCTTACGGTACAGGGACCTCCTACGGCCAGTACTTC
TRBV7-6	TRBJ2-1	NA	NA	CASSLAGGPYNEQFF	TGTGCCAGCAGCTTAGCGGGAGGTCCCTACAATGAGCAGTTCTTC
TRBV2	TRBJ1-5	TRBD1	NA	CASRPGQGIQPQHF	TGTGCCAGCAGGCCGGGACAGGGAATTCAGCCCCAGCATTTT
TRBV9	TRBJ2-1	NA	once	CASSVLADNEQFF	TGTGCCAGCAGCGTATTAGCGGATAATGAGCAGTTCTTC
TRBV3-1/TRBV3-2	TRBJ2-3	NA	NA	CASSQGLGGTDTQYF	TGTGCCAGCAGCCAAGGACTAGGTGGGACAGATACGCAGTATTTT
TRBV19	TRBJ2-7	NA	NA	CASSINSEYEQYF	TGTGCCAGTAGTATAAATTCGGAGTACGAGCAGTACTTC
TRBV24-1	TRBJ2-2	TRBD1	NA	CATSDPGQYTGELFF	TGTGCCACCAGTGACCCGGGACAGTACACCGGGGAGCTGTTTTTT
TRBV7-8	TRBJ2-2	NA	NA	CASSSRITGELFF	TGTGCCAGCAGCTCTAGGATCACCGGGGAGCTGTTTTTT
TRBV10-3	TRBJ2-7	TRBD1	NA	CAISEPGQGAFYEQYF	TGTGCCATCAGTGAGCCGGGACAGGGGGCATTCTACGAGCAGTACTTC
TRBV2	TRBJ2-1	NA	once	CASNIQFF	TGTGCCAGCAACATCCAGTTCTTC
TRBV4-1	TRBJ2-7	NA	NA	CASSQARVRSYEQYF	TGCGCCAGCAGCCAAGCTCGCGTAAGATCCTACGAGCAGTACTTC
TRBV27	TRBJ1-4	NA	NA	CASSTRQEKLFF	TGTGCCAGCAGTACCCGACAGGAAAAACTGTTTTTT
TRBV28	TRBJ1-2	NA	NA	CASSPDGDYGYTF	TGTGCCAGCAGCCCCGACGGAGACTATGGCTACACCTTC
TRBV19	TRBJ2-2	NA	NA	CASSWTRGNGELFF	TGTGCCAGTAGCTGGACAAGGGGTAACGGGGAGCTGTTTTTT
TRBV3-1/TRBV3-2	TRBJ2-1	TRBD2	NA	CASSQEVTSVSNEQFF	TGTGCCAGCAGCCAAGAGGTGACTAGCGTCTCCAATGAGCAGTTCTTC
TRBV28	TRBJ1-2	TRBD1	NA	CASSQGQGEVYGYTF	TGTGCCAGCAGTCAGGGGCAGGGGGAAGTCTATGGCTACACCTTC
TRBV5-4	TRBJ2-3	NA	NA	CASRGAGDGDTQYF	TGTGCCAGCCGGGGGGCAGGGGATGGAGATACGCAGTATTTT
TRBV28	TRBJ2-5	TRBD2	NA	CASRPPGGRETQYF	TGTGCCAGCAGGCCTCCGGGAGGGAGGGAGACCCAGTACTTC
TRBV10-1	TRBJ2-5	TRBD2	NA	CASSWGLEETQYF	TGCGCCAGCAGTTGGGGACTAGAAGAGACCCAGTACTTC
TRBV5-1	TRBJ2-1	TRBD2	NA	CASSFGLAGVVYNEQFF	TGCGCCAGCAGCTTCGGACTAGCGGGAGTAGTATACAATGAGCAGTTCTTC
TRBV10-3	TRBJ2-1	TRBD2	once	CAISDYRLAGVDEQFF	TGTGCCATCAGTGATTATAGACTAGCGGGAGTGGATGAGCAGTTCTTC
TRBV10-2	TRBJ2-7	TRBD2	medium-sized	CASRLSGRANEQYF	TGCGCCAGCAGGCTTAGCGGGAGGGCCAACGAGCAGTACTTC
TRBV6-5	TRBJ2-7	NA	NA	CASSQGVERYEQYF	TGTGCCAGCAGCCAAGGGGTCGAAAGGTACGAGCAGTACTTC
TRBV5-1	TRBJ2-7	NA	NA	CASSLGLALEQYF	TGCGCCAGCAGCTTAGGGCTAGCCCTCGAGCAGTACTTC
TRBV4-1	TRBJ1-5	TRBD1	once	CASSHKPGGASNQPQHF	TGCGCCAGCAGCCACAAACCAGGGGGCGCGAGCAATCAGCCCCAGCATTTT
TRBV6-5	TRBJ2-7	TRBD2	once	CASSSPLAGGAYEQYF	TGTGCCAGCAGTTCCCCTCTAGCGGGAGGGGCCTACGAGCAGTACTTC
TRBV7-9	TRBJ2-2	NA	NA	CASSLGVDTGELFF	TGTGCCAGCAGCTTGGGAGTCGACACCGGGGAGCTGTTTTTT
TRBV24-1	TRBJ2-5	TRBD2	NA	CATSEVAGGKETQYF	TGTGCCACCAGTGAAGTAGCGGGAGGAAAAGAGACCCAGTACTTC
TRBV28	TRBJ1-4	TRBD1	NA	CASSGQGAANEKLFF	TGTGCCAGCAGTGGACAGGGTGCGGCTAATGAAAAACTGTTTTTT
TRBV9	TRBJ2-2	TRBD1	once	CASSVRQGSNTGELFF	TGTGCCAGCAGCGTAAGACAGGGGTCGAACACCGGGGAGCTGTTTTTT
TRBV19	TRBJ2-1	TRBD2	NA	CASSIVGGRANEQFF	TGTGCCAGTAGTATAGTGGGCGGGAGGGCCAATGAGCAGTTCTTC
TRBV19	TRBJ2-2	NA	NA	CASSKLRGTGELFF	TGTGCCAGTAGTAAATTGCGGGGAACCGGGGAGCTGTTTTTT
TRBV7-9	TRBJ1-1	NA	NA	CASSKTDLNTEAFF	TGTGCCAGCAGCAAGACAGACTTGAACACTGAAGCTTTCTTT
TRBV2	TRBJ2-1	TRBD1	NA	CASSPAPGQGVYYNEQFF	TGTGCCAGCAGCCCCGCCCCTGGACAGGGGGTCTACTACAATGAGCAGTTCTTC
TRBV27	TRBJ1-2	TRBD1	NA	CASSLAGGYGYTF	TGTGCCAGCAGTTTGGCAGGGGGCTATGGCTACACCTTC
TRBV9	TRBJ1-1	NA	NA	CASSPWGGETEAFF	TGTGCCAGCAGCCCTTGGGGGGGGGAGACTGAAGCTTTCTTT
TRBV19	TRBJ1-1	NA	NA	CASRMTVWDTEAFF	TGTGCCAGTAGGATGACAGTGTGGGACACTGAAGCTTTCTTT